The present T cell receptor beta chain was sequenced within a study of glioma-infiltrating T cells after dendritic cell vaccination. Study outcomes and limitations: No direct clonality-survival link was found; a diverse polyclonal response may matter.

Only patients with spare fresh-frozen tumor and over two years of follow-up were included. Generated by immunoSEQ multiplex PCR, the TCRdb table keeps only in-frame clones and is missing some. Here the sample spans 95,000 or so clones, roughly 84% being singletons. This CDR3 contains 12 residues. V was clipped by 5 bases and J by 10 bases; unmatched bases: 3. In germline, CDR1 is SGHRS, CDR2 YFSETQ. Note on this clone: What it binds is unknown.

The V and J genes are TRBV5-1 and TRBJ2-1, with 10 nucleotides matching TRBD2. The source material was blood, sampled before dendritic cell vaccination. This receptor was taken from a human donor with glioblastoma. The CDR3 region is CASSLAGEEQFF. The CDR3 coding sequence is TGCGCCAGCAGTCTAGCGGGGGAAGAGCAGTTCTTC.